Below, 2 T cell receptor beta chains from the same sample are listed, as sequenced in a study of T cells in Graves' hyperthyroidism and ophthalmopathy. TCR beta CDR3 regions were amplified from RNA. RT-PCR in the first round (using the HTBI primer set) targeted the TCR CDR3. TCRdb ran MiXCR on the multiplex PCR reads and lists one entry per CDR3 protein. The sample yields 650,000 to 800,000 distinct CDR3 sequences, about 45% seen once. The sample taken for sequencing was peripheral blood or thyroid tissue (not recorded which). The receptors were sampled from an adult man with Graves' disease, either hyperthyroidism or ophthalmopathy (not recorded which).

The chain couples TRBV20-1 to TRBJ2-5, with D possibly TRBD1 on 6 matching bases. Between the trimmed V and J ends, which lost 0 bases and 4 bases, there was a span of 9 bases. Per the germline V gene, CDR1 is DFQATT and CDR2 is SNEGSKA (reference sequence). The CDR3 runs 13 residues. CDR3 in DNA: TGCAGTGCTAGAGATTACAGGGCAGAGACCCAGTACTTC. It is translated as CSARDYRAETQYF.

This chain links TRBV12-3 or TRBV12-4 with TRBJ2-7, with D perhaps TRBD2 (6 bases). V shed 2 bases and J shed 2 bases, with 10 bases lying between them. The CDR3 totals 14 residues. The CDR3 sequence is CASSLLATTYEQYF. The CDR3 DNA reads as TGTGCCAGCAGTTTACTAGCGACTACCTACGAGCAGTACTTC.